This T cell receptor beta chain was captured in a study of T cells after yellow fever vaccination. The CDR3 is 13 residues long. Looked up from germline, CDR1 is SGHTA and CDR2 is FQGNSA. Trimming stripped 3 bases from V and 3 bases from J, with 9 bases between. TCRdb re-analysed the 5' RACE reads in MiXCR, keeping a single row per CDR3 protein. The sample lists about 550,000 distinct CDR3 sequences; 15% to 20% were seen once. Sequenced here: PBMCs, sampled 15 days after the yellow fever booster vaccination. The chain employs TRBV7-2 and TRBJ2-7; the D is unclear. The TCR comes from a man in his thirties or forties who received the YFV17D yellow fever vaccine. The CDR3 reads CASSLGSNYEQYF. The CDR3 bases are TGTGCCAGCAGCTTGGGCAGTAACTACGAGCAGTACTTC.